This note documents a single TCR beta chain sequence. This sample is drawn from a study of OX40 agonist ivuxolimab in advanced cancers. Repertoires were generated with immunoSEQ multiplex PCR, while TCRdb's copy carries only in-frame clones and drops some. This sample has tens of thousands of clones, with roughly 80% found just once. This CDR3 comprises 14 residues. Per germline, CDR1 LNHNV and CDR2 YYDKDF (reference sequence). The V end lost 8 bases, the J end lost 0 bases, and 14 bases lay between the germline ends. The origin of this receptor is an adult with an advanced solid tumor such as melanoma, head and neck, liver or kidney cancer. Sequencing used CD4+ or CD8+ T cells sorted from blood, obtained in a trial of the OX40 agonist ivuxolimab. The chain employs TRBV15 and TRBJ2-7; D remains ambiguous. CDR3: CATEDTSRSYEQYF. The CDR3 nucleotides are TGTGCCACCGAAGATACCTCCCGCTCCTACGAGCAGTACTTC.